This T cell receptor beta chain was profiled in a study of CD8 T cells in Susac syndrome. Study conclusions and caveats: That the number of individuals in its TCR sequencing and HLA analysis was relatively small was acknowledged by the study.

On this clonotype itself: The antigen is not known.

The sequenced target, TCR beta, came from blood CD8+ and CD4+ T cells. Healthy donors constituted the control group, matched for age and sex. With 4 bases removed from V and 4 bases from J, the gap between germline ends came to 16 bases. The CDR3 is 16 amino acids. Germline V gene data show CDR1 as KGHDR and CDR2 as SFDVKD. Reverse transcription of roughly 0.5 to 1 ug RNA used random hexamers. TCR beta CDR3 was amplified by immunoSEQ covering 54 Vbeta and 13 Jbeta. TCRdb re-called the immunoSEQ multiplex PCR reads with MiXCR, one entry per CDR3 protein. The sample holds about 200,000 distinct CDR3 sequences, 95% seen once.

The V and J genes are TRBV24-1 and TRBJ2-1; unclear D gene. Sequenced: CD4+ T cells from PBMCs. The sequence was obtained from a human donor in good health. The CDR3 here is CATSDDDQWIYNEQFF. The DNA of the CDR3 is TGTGCCACCAGTGACGACGACCAATGGATATACAATGAGCAGTTCTTC.